Shown below are 30 T cell receptor beta chains from a single sample sequenced in a study of blood T cell repertoires in COVID-19. Only in-frame clones appear in the TCRdb table, and some are missing; sequencing was by immunoSEQ multiplex PCR. There are roughly 190,000 clones in the sample; approximately 84% occur only once, and approximately 3% lies in the top ten. Sequenced: PBMCs or T cells enriched from blood (not recorded which). Source of these receptors: a woman in her twenties or thirties who had recovered from COVID-19.

The chain couples TRBV5-6 to TRBJ2-3, with 9 bases lining up with TRBD2. V was pared by 1 base and J by 1 base, with 4 bases of the junction left unmatched. The CDR3 has 16 residues. Germline V CDR1 and CDR2: SGHDT, YYEEEE. DNA for the CDR3: TGTGCCAGCAGCTTGCTGCCTAGCGGGGGCACAGATACGCAGTATTTT. Translating it yields CASSLLPSGGTDTQYF.

This clone was detected only once. The rearrangement links TRBV5-1 to TRBJ2-2, with D perhaps matching TRBD2 (5 bases). Looked up from germline, CDR1 is SGHRS and CDR2 is YFSETQ. V was shortened by 0 bases and J by 5 bases, with 20 bases between the two germline ends. This CDR3 has 18 residues. The DNA of the CDR3 is TGCGCCAGCAGCTTGGAGCTAGCCCCCGTACTAGTTACCGGGGAGCTGTTTTTT. Amino acids: CASSLELAPVLVTGELFF.

V usage is TRBV6-1 and J usage is TRBJ1-4; maybe TRBD1 (5 bases). Germline V gives CDR1 MNHNS, CDR2 SASEGT. This CDR3 is built from 14 residues. Trimming took off 1 base at V and 15 bases at J, with 18 bases between the two ends. The CDR3 nucleotides are TGTGCCAGCAGTGAAGGGACCGGGGGGGGATGGGTGTTTTTT. This gives the protein CASSEGTGGGWVFF.

This rearrangement joins TRBV15 to TRBJ1-2; D call uncertain. Germline lookup yields CDR1 LNHNV and CDR2 YYDKDF (reference sequence). The CDR3 is 13 residues long. V lost 3 bases to trimming and J lost 5 bases, with 10 bases between them. The CDR3 here is CATSRGRNYGYTF. The CDR3 DNA is TGTGCCACCAGCAGGGGCCGCAATTATGGCTACACCTTC.

J is TRBJ1-2 and V is TRBV28; tentative D call: TRBD1 (6 bases). CDR3 length: 14 amino acids. V was shortened by 5 bases and J by 7 bases, with 17 bases between the two germline ends. Germline CDR1 MDHEN, CDR2 SYDVKM. This CDR3 is CASSPYETGAGYTF. The CDR3 coding sequence is TGTGCCAGCAGTCCTTACGAGACAGGAGCTGGCTACACCTTC.

The chain joins TRBV7-2 to TRBJ1-1; possibly TRBD1 for D (6 bases). The CDR3 loop spans 14 amino acids. Germline CDR1 is SGHTA and CDR2 is FQGNSA. Trimming took 6 bases from V and 1 from J, leaving 12 bases between them. The CDR3 reads CASRDSRGNTEAFF. In DNA, the CDR3 is TGTGCCAGCAGGGATTCCAGGGGGAACACTGAAGCTTTCTTT.

This clone was detected a few times. The V gene is TRBV5-8, the J gene TRBJ1-3; D is possibly TRBD1 (6 bases). The germline gives CDR1 SGHTS, CDR2 YDEGEE. The V end lost 0 bases, the J end lost 4 bases, and 11 bases lay between the germline ends. CDR3 length equals 15 residues. The CDR3 is CASSLGDTLGNTIYF. DNA of the CDR3: TGTGCCAGCAGCTTGGGGGACACGCTCGGAAACACCATATATTTT.

This chain connects TRBV14 to TRBJ2-5; D may be TRBD2 (6 bases). The ends were cut back, 5 bases at V and 1 base at J, with 11 bases in the middle. The CDR3 spans 14 residues. CDR1 SGHDN and CDR2 FVKESK come from the germline V gene. The CDR3 DNA reads TGTGCCAGCAGCGGCCGGGACTTCCAAGAGACCCAGTACTTC. Protein: CASSGRDFQETQYF. Supplemented by reference TRBV14 and TRBJ2-5, the full variable domain reads EAGVTQFPSHSVIEKGQTVTLRCDPISGHDNLYWYRRVMGKEIKFLLHFVKESKQDESGMPNNRFLAERTGGTYSTLKVQPAELEDSGVYFCASSGRDFQETQYFGPGTRLLVL.

This chain joins TRBV9 and TRBJ2-6; 7 bases are a match to TRBD1. This CDR3 is built from 17 residues. The V gene's germline CDR1 is SGDLS and CDR2 YYNGEE. J gave up 5 bases and V 3 bases, and 11 bases lay outside the gene matches. The CDR3 DNA reads TGTGCCAGCAGCGAGGTTCCGGACAGGCCCTGGGCCAACGTCCTGACTTTC. It is translated as CASSEVPDRPWANVLTF.

The chain joins TRBV10-3 to TRBJ1-2, with a possible D match to TRBD1 (6 bases). The CDR3 runs to 15 residues. The ends were cut back, 0 bases at V and 5 bases at J, with 13 bases in the middle. Germline V CDR1 and CDR2: ENHRY, SYGVKD. As DNA, the CDR3 is TGTGCCATCAGTGAGTCCGGAGAGGGGGTATATGGCTACACCTTC. Amino acid sequence: CAISESGEGVYGYTF.

A single count supports this clone. V is TRBV29-1 and J is TRBJ1-2; tentatively, D is TRBD1 (5 bases). This CDR3 spans 13 amino acids. The V end was cut by 2 bases, the J end by 4 bases, with 11 bases between. CDR1 is SQVTM and CDR2 is ANQGSEA in the germline V gene. The CDR3 DNA follows: TGCAGCGTTGAATCACAGGTGGGCTATGGCTACACCTTC. Translating it yields CSVESQVGYGYTF.

This chain uses TRBV11-1 with TRBJ2-5; possible D gene TRBD2, 5 bases. V was shortened by 5 bases and J by 1 base, with 5 bases between the two germline ends. The CDR3 runs to 12 residues. CDR1 is SGHAT, CDR2 FQDESV, per germline (reference sequence). The CDR3 bases are TGTGCCAGCAGCAGCGGCCAAGAGACCCAGTACTTC. Translating it yields CASSSGQETQYF.

This chain connects TRBV11-2 to TRBJ2-7; a weak D match, TRBD1 (5 bases). Germline V gives CDR1 SGHAT, CDR2 FQNNGV. V lost 0 bases and J 2 bases, leaving 11 bases between the germline ends. The CDR3 spans 15 residues. CDR3 region: CASSLDSDRTYEQYF. The CDR3, as DNA: TGTGCCAGCAGCTTAGACAGCGACAGAACCTACGAGCAGTACTTC.

V gene TRBV12-5 combines with J gene TRBJ1-2; no reliable D call. Between the trimmed V and J ends, which lost 3 bases and 6 bases, there was a span of 14 bases. This CDR3 comprises 14 residues. Germline CDR1 and CDR2: LGHNT and FRNRAP. The CDR3 loop is CASGFSTLPDGYTF. CDR3 in DNA: TGTGCTAGTGGTTTTTCGACACTCCCCGATGGCTACACCTTC.

The J gene is TRBJ1-1, the V gene TRBV10-2, with D uncertain. The CDR3 consists of 9 residues. V was pared by 8 bases and J by 6 bases, with 4 bases between. Germline V CDR1 and CDR2: WSHSY, SAAADI. CDR3 bases: TGCGCCAGCCGTCCTGAAGCTTTCTTT. It codes for CASRPEAFF.

The V gene is TRBV6-1, the J gene TRBJ2-3, with 10 nucleotides matching TRBD2. The CDR3 is 15 amino acids. The ends lost 2 bases at V and 6 bases at J; junction bases unmatched: 5. Germline V lookup: CDR1 MNHNS, CDR2 SASEGT. The CDR3 DNA follows: TGTGCCAGCAGTGAACCAGCGGGAGGGCCGGATACGCAGTATTTT. Translated: CASSEPAGGPDTQYF.

J is TRBJ2-7 and V is TRBV19; 9 bases line up with TRBD2. Germline values: CDR1 LNHDA, CDR2 SQIVND (reference sequence). Trimming removed 5 bases from V and 3 bases from J; junction bases left unmatched: 8. The CDR3 contains 15 residues. CDR3 DNA: TGTGCCAGTAGTCCAATAGCGGGAGAGGTCTACGAGCAGTACTTC. It codes for CASSPIAGEVYEQYF.

The chain combines TRBV2 with TRBJ1-1; D gene uncertain. Per the germline V gene, CDR1 is SNHLY and CDR2 is FYNNEI. The CDR3 contains 12 residues. With 8 bases removed from V and 1 base from J, the gap between germline ends came to 8 bases. This chain's CDR3 is CASLVRNTEAFF. The CDR3 DNA is TGTGCCAGCCTGGTCAGGAACACTGAAGCTTTCTTT.

This clone was recorded at least ten times. Here the CDR3 DNA reads TGTGCCAGCAGCCAAGAGGCCGCGCAGGGGTTTGGCGAGCAGTACTTC. Protein: CASSQEAAQGFGEQYF. The chain couples TRBV4-2 to TRBJ2-7; a possible D gene is TRBD1 (6 bases). The CDR3 runs to 16 residues. V was cut by 0 bases and J by 6 bases, with 18 bases left in between. The germline gives CDR1 LGHNA, CDR2 YNFKEQ.

V is TRBV27 and J is TRBJ2-7, with a possible D match to TRBD2 (5 bases). With 4 bases removed from V and 7 bases from J, the gap between germline ends came to 14 bases. Germline V gene sequence: CDR1 MNHEY, CDR2 SMNVEV (reference sequence). The CDR3 is made up of 13 amino acids. For the CDR3, the DNA is TGTGCCAGCAGTTACACACCCTCGGGAGAGCAGTACGTC. Its protein is CASSYTPSGEQYV.

The chain uses TRBV2 and TRBJ1-2; a weak D match, TRBD1 (6 bases). Per the germline V gene, CDR1 is SNHLY and CDR2 is FYNNEI. With 3 bases removed from V and 9 bases from J, the gap between germline ends came to 20 bases. This CDR3 has 15 residues. CDR3 residues: CASSEITGTRARYTF. The CDR3 DNA is TGTGCCAGCAGTGAGATCACCGGGACACGAGCCCGCTACACCTTC. Combining the CDR3 with reference TRBV2 and TRBJ1-2 gives the whole variable domain EPEVTQTPSHQVTQMGQEVILRCVPISNHLYFYWYRQILGQKVEFLVSFYNNEISEKSEIFDDQFSVERPDGSNFTLKIRSTKLEDSAMYFCASSEITGTRARYTFGSGTRLTVV.

The rearrangement joins TRBV27 to TRBJ1-2, with a tentative D call TRBD1 (5 bases). Germline values: CDR1 MNHEY, CDR2 SMNVEV (reference sequence). This CDR3 has 14 residues. The V gene lost 7 bases and the J gene lost 3 bases, with 15 bases spanning the gap. This CDR3 reads CASTPGQGHYGYTF. In DNA, the CDR3 is TGTGCCAGCACGCCCGGGCAGGGCCACTATGGCTACACCTTC.

The chain employs TRBV28 and TRBJ2-1, with a tentative D call TRBD2 (6 bases). CDR3 size: 16 residues. CDR1 MDHEN and CDR2 SYDVKM come from the germline V gene. Deletions cut 3 bases from V and 2 bases from J, with 14 bases between. CDR3 coding DNA: TGTGCCAGCAGTTTTCAGTGGCGGGGAGCCTACAATGAGCAGTTCTTC. This encodes CASSFQWRGAYNEQFF.

The chain links TRBV5-4 to TRBJ1-6; TRBD1 agrees at 10 bases. Germline CDR1 reads SGHNT; CDR2 reads YYREEE (reference sequence). This CDR3 region has 15 residues. The ends lost 4 bases at V and 9 bases at J; junction bases unmatched: 7. This chain's CDR3 is CASSEGQGSSSPLHF. CDR3 DNA sequence: TGTGCCAGCAGCGAGGGACAGGGGAGCAGTTCACCCCTCCACTTT.

In DNA form, the CDR3 reads TGTGCCAGCAGCTTAGCAGAGACTGGAAACACCATATATTTT. Protein: CASSLAETGNTIYF. The chain employs TRBV7-8 and TRBJ1-3; no definite D call. The germline CDR1 and CDR2 sequences are SGHVS and FQNEAQ. This CDR3 is 14 amino acids long. V lost 0 bases and J lost 2, with 5 bases in between.

This CDR3 is CASSFARGGGAIDTQYF. The CDR3 nucleotides read TGTGCCAGCAGCTTTGCACGGGGCGGGGGGGCAATAGATACGCAGTATTTT. The rearrangement links TRBV7-2 to TRBJ2-3; the match to TRBD2 covers 9 bases. V shed 3 bases, J shed 5 bases, and the junction held 12 bases outside the gene matches. There are 17 residues in the CDR3. Germline CDR1 and CDR2: SGHTA and FQGNSA.

This clone was observed once. This sequence joins TRBV2 and TRBJ2-1, with TRBD2 matching over 11 bases. CDR3 size: 14 residues. The J segment lost 6 bases and the V segment lost 8 bases, leaving 6 bases of the junction unmatched. Germline V CDR1 and CDR2: SNHLY, FYNNEI. In DNA, the CDR3 is TGTGCCAGCTCCGGGACTAGCGGTACCAATGAGCAGTTCTTC. It specifies CASSGTSGTNEQFF.

The chain carries TRBV5-1 and TRBJ1-3; D is uncertain. Germline V gives CDR1 SGHRS, CDR2 YFSETQ. This CDR3 spans 16 amino acids. Trimming removed 4 bases from V and 3 bases from J, with 17 bases in between. CDR3 nucleotides: TGCGCCAGCAGCCCCCTCGGCCGAGGAGGTGGAAACACCATATATTTT. Translated, it gives CASSPLGRGGGNTIYF. The entire variable domain, with the rest obtained from reference TRBV5-1 and TRBJ1-3, is as follows: KAGVTQTPRYLIKTRGQQVTLSCSPISGHRSVSWYQQTPGQGLQFLFEYFSETQRNKGNFPGRFSGRQFSNSRSEMNVSTLELGDSALYLCASSPLGRGGGNTIYFGEGSWLTVV.

V and J are TRBV11-2 and TRBJ2-3; 7 bases agree with TRBD2. The J segment lost 2 bases and the V segment lost 5 bases, leaving 7 bases of the junction unmatched. The CDR3 spans 15 residues. From germline, CDR1 is SGHAT and CDR2 FQNNGV. CDR3 nucleotide sequence: TGTGCCAGCAGCGCTTCTAGCGGTCACACAGATACGCAGTATTTT. Translating it yields CASSASSGHTDTQYF.

V and J are TRBV28 and TRBJ2-1; D is unresolved. CDR1 is MDHEN and CDR2 is SYDVKM in the germline V gene. This CDR3 has 14 residues. V gave up 7 bases and J gave up 5 bases, with 15 bases separating them. CDR3 bases: TGTGCCAGCACATCCTCCGGGTCAAACAATGAGCAGTTCTTC. It encodes CASTSSGSNNEQFF.